This T cell receptor beta chain was obtained from a study of response to subunit inactivated influenza vaccine. TCRdb independently ran MiXCR on the RT-PCR reads; one entry per CDR3 protein. The sample consists of approximately 170,000 distinct CDR3 sequences, 14% of them appearing once. This clonotype was observed a few times. The CDR3 consists of 16 residues. V lost 0 bases and J lost 4; bases outside the gene matches: 8. Germline-derived CDR1 and CDR2 are SGHRS and YFSETQ. This specimen was CD8+ T cells sorted from PBMCs, taken more than 4 days after vaccination. The chain recombines TRBV5-1 with TRBJ1-2; 8 nucleotides align to TRBD1. This receptor was taken from a man aged 45 to 65 who received an inactivated influenza vaccine. CDR3 DNA sequence: TGCGCCAGCAGCTTGGCCAGCGGGACAGGCTTCTATGGCTACACCTTC. Residues: CASSLASGTGFYGYTF. Drawing the rest from reference TRBV5-1 and TRBJ1-2, the complete variable domain is KAGVTQTPRYLIKTRGQQVTLSCSPISGHRSVSWYQQTPGQGLQFLFEYFSETQRNKGNFPGRFSGRQFSNSRSEMNVSTLELGDSALYLCASSLASGTGFYGYTFGSGTRLTVV.